The entry below describes one T cell receptor (beta chain). Its antigen is not known. Libraries of TRB cDNA were made by 5' RACE and carried UMIs. TCRdb re-called the 5' RACE reads and shows each CDR3 protein once, DNA omitted. The sample table includes about 120,000 distinct CDR3 sequences. This sample was taken from a study of CXCR3-negative and CXCR3-positive naive CD8 T cells. Findings and caveats of the study: Diversity ran similarly high across both naive subsets but far lower in memory CD8+ cells.

Germline values: CDR1 MDHEN, CDR2 SYDVKM. This CDR3 is built from 16 residues. V and J are TRBV28 and TRBJ2-3; TCRdb's D gene call, TRBD1, goes unchecked for lack of DNA. The sample consisted of naive CXCR3- CD8+ T cells from blood. Indicated subset: CD45RO-CCR7+CD27+CD95- naive CD8+ T cells lacking CXCR3 (TNR3-). This TCR came from a human donor in good health. Some clones in this sample may be carry-over from other donors' samples. The CDR3 region is CASSTPVETSTDTQYF.